The entry that follows covers one TCR beta chain sequence. The data were produced by immunoSEQ multiplex PCR, yet TCRdb's version contains in-frame clones alone and is incomplete. The sample contains approximately 450,000 clones, nearly 90% of which appear only once. The data are from a study of blood T cell repertoires in COVID-19. About the research overall: T cells, B-cell-depleted T cells, or PBMCs supplied cDNA or gDNA.

The CDR3 spans 16 residues. Trimming left V 0 bases short and J 0 bases short, with 10 bases between. Per germline, CDR1 SGHDN and CDR2 FVKESK. The chain has TRBV14 and TRBJ2-3; D remains ambiguous. The sample taken for sequencing was PBMCs or T cells enriched from blood (not recorded which). The receptor's source is a woman aged 18-35 years with acute COVID-19. CDR3 coding DNA: TGTGCCAGCAGCCAAGACTTGCGGTCTAGCACAGATACGCAGTATTTT. This encodes CASSQDLRSSTDTQYF.